This T cell receptor beta chain emerged from a study of control samples from healthy donors and cancer patients. The assay was immunoSEQ multiplex PCR, and TCRdb's table has in-frame clones only and misses some. The sample holds 100,000 to 150,000 clones, 90% to 95% seen once. Germline CDR1 GTSNPN, CDR2 SVGIG (reference sequence). V shed 0 bases and J shed 0 bases, with 8 bases lying between them. The length of the CDR3 is 14 residues. The specimen was PBMCs. This clonotype was sampled from a man over 45 with head and neck cancer. The genes are TRBV30 and TRBJ2-5; D is possibly TRBD1 or TRBD2 (5 bases each). The CDR3 coding sequence is TGTGCCTGGAGTGTAGGGGAGTACCAAGAGACCCAGTACTTC. Residues: CAWSVGEYQETQYF.